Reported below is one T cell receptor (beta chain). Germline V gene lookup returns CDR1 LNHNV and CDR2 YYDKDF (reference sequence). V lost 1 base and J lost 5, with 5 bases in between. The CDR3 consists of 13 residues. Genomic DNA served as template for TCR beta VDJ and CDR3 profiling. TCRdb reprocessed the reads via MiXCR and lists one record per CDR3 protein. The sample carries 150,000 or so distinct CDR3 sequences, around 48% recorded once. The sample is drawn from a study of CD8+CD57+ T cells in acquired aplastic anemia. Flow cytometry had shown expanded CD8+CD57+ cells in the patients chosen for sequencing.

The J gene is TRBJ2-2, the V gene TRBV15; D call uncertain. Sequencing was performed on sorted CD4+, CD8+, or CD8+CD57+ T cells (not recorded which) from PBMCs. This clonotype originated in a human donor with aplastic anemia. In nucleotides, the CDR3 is TGTGCCACCAGCAGAGCCGAAACCGGGGAGCTGTTTTTT. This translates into CATSRAETGELFF.